Here is one TCR beta chain with its context. This clonotype was seen only once. Which antigen it targets is not known. Base qualities were left out, and no much larger clone turns up one base away. Weak support is all one read offers. The CDR3 runs 15 residues from the cysteine to the phenylalanine. Here the CDR3 DNA is all that survives: 45 bases in frame from base 1. Per the germline V gene, SQVTM is the CDR1 and ANQGSEA is the CDR2. Compared with germline, V lacks 6 bases and J lacks 3 bases; bases without a gene match: 12. Sequencing used an Illumina Genome Analyzer IIx. TCRdb reprocessed the public reads (quality trimming at Q25 with fastp, clone calling with MiXCR) and kept in-frame beta chains. Rows with one shared CDR3 protein collapse into an entry with the most common genes and DNA. Across this sample there are over 14,000 distinct CDR3 sequences, with about 38% seen only once. The ten largest clones capture around 15% of the sample.

The data belong to a study (dated by TCRdb to 2013 to 2014). Sequencing was done on a sample of blood. This chain is built from TRBV29-1 and TRBJ2-3; TRBD2 aligns with 7 central bases. The TCR originated in a human donor. The DNA sequence follows: TGCAGCGTGGGGTCAGCAGGGAGGGCTACAGATACGCAGTATTTT. It encodes CSVGSAGRATDTQYF.